This TCR beta chain was captured in a study of CD8 T cells in ankylosing spondylitis. This CDR3 region has 11 residues. Germline CDR1 and CDR2: ENHRY and SYGVKD. Trimming removed 10 bases at V and 8 bases at J, with 15 bases between. MiXCR, run by TCRdb on the 5' RACE reads, gives a single entry per CDR3 protein. The sample holds 250,000 or so distinct CDR3 sequences, about 24% seen once. The chain combines TRBV10-3 with TRBJ2-7; D assignment may be TRBD1 or TRBD2 (5 bases each). The sequencing input was blood, either unsorted or a sorted T cell fraction (not recorded which). This TCR was recovered from a male donor with ankylosing spondylitis or in good health (not recorded which). Here the CDR3 DNA reads TGTGCCACCGGGGACGAAGAAAAGCAGTACTTC. It translates to CATGDEEKQYF.